The source of this TCR beta chain is a study of T cells in Graves' hyperthyroidism and ophthalmopathy. Diagnostic decisions used clinical symptoms, serum thyroxine and TRAb, thyroid ultrasound and orbital computed tomography. Researchers took RNA transcripts and amplified the TCR beta CDR3 regions from them. First-round RT-PCR with HTBI primers amplified the TCR CDR3 region. TCRdb called the multiplex PCR reads again in MiXCR, with one record for every CDR3 protein. The sample contains some 570,000 distinct CDR3 sequences, approximately 15% of which appear only once. The CDR3 runs 15 residues. V trimming: 0 bases; J trimming: 7 bases; junction bases outside the gene matches: 8. Germline V gene sequence: CDR1 LGHNA, CDR2 YNFKEQ. This clonotype turned up a few times.

V usage is TRBV4-2 and J usage is TRBJ1-2; 7 bases are a match to TRBD1. The sample taken for sequencing was blood. The TCR was taken from a woman between 18 and 29 years old with Graves' ophthalmopathy. CDR3 nucleotide sequence: TGTGCCAGCAGCCAAGAACAGGGGATGATTGGTGGCTACACCTTC. Encoded protein: CASSQEQGMIGGYTF.